This T cell receptor (beta chain) was captured in a study of cytomegalovirus exposure and HLA in healthy donors. Overall study findings and caveats: A classifier reportedly called cytomegalovirus status with high sensitivity and specificity. First-cohort TCR clusters were later found to tend to co-occur in the approximately 120 validation repertoires. According to the study, about 180 TCR beta chains were cytomegalovirus-associated.

Worth noting for this clone: Antigen unknown.

V lost 4 bases to trimming and J lost 8 bases, with 10 bases between them. The CDR3 extends over 12 amino acids. The V gene's germline CDR1 is SGDLS and CDR2 YYNGEE. Sequencing was performed with immunoSEQ multiplex PCR; in TCRdb, only in-frame clones are kept and a portion is missing. The data show more than 55,000 clones, roughly 94% seen once. The clonotype was recovered from a woman between 18 and 29 years old in good health and CMV-seronegative. The chain joins TRBV9 to TRBJ1-5; TRBD1 might be the D (5 bases). Material: PBMCs. The CDR3 spells CASSRGAEPQHF. In nucleotides, the CDR3 is TGTGCCAGCAGCAGGGGCGCCGAGCCCCAGCATTTT.